This T cell receptor (beta chain) emerged from a study of T cells in tuberculosis. For the study at large: CD1B tetramers identified T cells specific for mycobacterial lipid GMM. A South African cohort included IGRA-negative adolescents, latently infected IGRA-positive adolescents and adults with active tuberculosis.

This CDR3 is built from 11 residues. Germline values: CDR1 DFQATT, CDR2 SNEGSKA (reference sequence). V was pared by 4 bases and J by 3 bases, with 6 bases between. Here immunoSEQ multiplex PCR was the method, and the copy in TCRdb shows in-frame clones only, minus some. The sample lists over 30,000 clones; around 97% were seen once. With regard to this clone: The antigen is not known.

Whole-study results and caveats: The TCR-beta difference was not significant; alpha differences partly reflected length. Smaller distances to GMM-specific TCRs suggested their expansion in active tuberculosis.

The chain employs TRBV20-1 and TRBJ1-2; no reliable D call. The receptor comes from a donor aged 10-29 years with latent tuberculosis or without tuberculosis infection. The specimen was PBMCs. The CDR3 here is CSANHYYGYTF. The CDR3 nucleotides read TGCAGTGCTAATCATTACTATGGCTACACCTTC.